A selection of T cell receptor beta chains follows, all from one sample in a study of T cells in Graves' hyperthyroidism and ophthalmopathy. TCRdb re-analysed the multiplex PCR reads in MiXCR, keeping a single row per CDR3 protein. The table includes 250,000 to 350,000 distinct CDR3 sequences, approximately 20% detected once. Input material: blood. These receptors were taken from a young man with Graves' ophthalmopathy. Both conserved end residues are part of each CDR3. D genes are given only for firm matches. Clone size is not always given. Where it is, it says once, few, many or a class for expanded clones.

abundance | d_gene | j_gene | v_gene | CDR3aa | CDR3nt
few | . | TRBJ1-2 | TRBV5-6 | CASSLNTASRGYTF | TGTGCCAGCAGCTTGAACACTGCCTCGAGGGGCTACACCTTC
. | . | TRBJ1-5 | TRBV6-1 | CASSAVDSNQPQHF | TGTGCCAGCAGTGCTGTAGATAGCAATCAGCCCCAGCATTTT
many | . | TRBJ2-7 | TRBV3-1 | CASSLGADYEQYF | TGTGCCAGCAGCCTCGGAGCTGACTACGAGCAGTACTTC
. | . | TRBJ2-5 | TRBV10-2 | CASSEYRETQYF | TGCGCCAGCAGTGAGTACAGAGAGACCCAGTACTTC
few | TRBD1 | TRBJ2-3 | TRBV5-4 | CASSPVAGGSDTQYF | TGTGCCAGCAGCCCCGTCGCAGGGGGATCGGATACGCAGTATTTT
many | . | TRBJ1-4 | TRBV2 | CASSVARENEKLFF | TGTGCCAGCAGTGTGGCCAGGGAGAACGAAAAACTGTTTTTT
few | TRBD1 | TRBJ2-1 | TRBV6-1 | CASGTEPYNEQFF | TGTGCCAGTGGGACAGAACCCTACAATGAGCAGTTCTTC
. | . | TRBJ2-1 | TRBV30 | CAWSEPGAYNEQFF | TGTGCCTGGAGTGAGCCAGGGGCCTACAATGAGCAGTTCTTC
few | TRBD1 | TRBJ1-2 | TRBV30 | CAWTPGTGISGYTF | TGTGCCTGGACTCCAGGGACAGGGATTTCTGGCTACACCTTC
. | TRBD1 | TRBJ1-2 | TRBV24-1 | CATGTGTNYGYTF | TGTGCCACCGGGACAGGGACTAACTATGGCTACACCTTC
. | . | TRBJ2-4 | TRBV6-1 | CATGDLAENIQYF | TGTGCCACAGGGGATTTAGCCGAAAACATTCAGTACTTC
. | . | TRBJ1-3 | TRBV5-1 | CASSSFPSPGNTIYF | TGCGCCAGCAGCTCATTTCCAAGTCCTGGAAACACCATATATTTT
. | . | TRBJ2-6 | TRBV28 | CAVGWANVLTF | TGTGCCGTAGGGTGGGCCAACGTCCTGACTTTC
. | . | TRBJ2-1 | TRBV30 | CAWRARVRRNFYNEQFF | TGTGCCTGGAGAGCCCGTGTGAGGCGGAACTTCTACAATGAGCAGTTCTTC
. | . | TRBJ2-1 | TRBV4-2 | CASSRSQGSSGYNEQFF | TGTGCCAGCAGCCGATCACAGGGATCTTCAGGCTACAATGAGCAGTTCTTC
few | . | TRBJ2-2 | TRBV7-9 | CASSSGTLFSSLSTGELFF | TGTGCCAGCAGCTCTGGGACTTTGTTTAGCTCGTTGTCGACCGGGGAGCTGTTTTTT
many | TRBD2 | TRBJ2-2 | TRBV28 | CASSLLAGVINTGELFF | TGTGCCAGCAGTCTCCTAGCGGGAGTAATCAACACCGGGGAGCTGTTTTTT
. | TRBD1 | TRBJ2-3 | TRBV27 | CASSLGQGVTQYF | TGTGCCAGCAGTTTGGGACAGGGGGTGACGCAGTATTTT
few | . | TRBJ2-1 | TRBV20-1 | CSADGGADEQFF | TGCAGTGCCGACGGTGGGGCCGATGAGCAGTTCTTC
. | TRBD1 | TRBJ2-2 | TRBV24-1 | CATSDLSTGTGSSGELFF | TGTGCCACCAGTGATTTGTCTACCGGGACAGGGTCATCAGGGGAGCTGTTTTTT
. | . | TRBJ2-7 | TRBV6-8 | CASSYLGSYEQYF | TGTGCCAGCAGTTACTTGGGGAGCTACGAGCAGTACTTC
. | . | TRBJ2-7 | TRBV5-6 | CASTRGPPMGRYEQYF | TGTGCCAGCACCCGAGGGCCCCCCATGGGCCGCTACGAGCAGTACTTC
. | . | TRBJ2-5 | TRBV5-1 | CASSLGQGLNQETQYF | TGCGCCAGCAGCTTGGGACAGGGACTTAATCAAGAGACCCAGTACTTC
many | . | TRBJ1-1 | TRBV20-1 | CSAILASDPNTEAFF | TGCAGTGCTATATTGGCCTCTGACCCGAACACTGAAGCTTTCTTT
few | . | TRBJ2-6 | TRBV30 | CAWSNPGANVLTF | TGTGCCTGGAGTAACCCTGGGGCCAACGTCCTGACTTTC
. | . | TRBJ1-2 | TRBV5-1 | CASSPNRVTFEYGYTF | TGCGCCAGCAGCCCTAACAGGGTTACATTTGAATATGGCTACACCTTC
few | TRBD1 | TRBJ2-5 | TRBV19 | CASRPDRIGTQYF | TGTGCCAGTAGACCGGACAGGATTGGGACCCAGTACTTC
many | . | TRBJ1-2 | TRBV12-5 | CASGLSGPPFYGYTF | TGTGCTAGTGGTTTGTCGGGGCCGCCTTTCTATGGCTACACCTTC
many | . | TRBJ2-7 | TRBV6-6 | CASSYSGAKAEQYF | TGTGCCAGCAGTTACTCGGGGGCAAAAGCCGAGCAGTACTTC
. | . | TRBJ1-3 | TRBV7-2 | CASSLKSADTIYF | TGTGCCAGCAGCTTAAAATCAGCGGACACCATATATTTT
many | . | TRBJ2-3 | TRBV20-1 | CSAARGTGVTDTQYF | TGCAGTGCTGCCCGGGGAACGGGAGTAACAGATACGCAGTATTTT
many | TRBD1 | TRBJ1-1 | TRBV11-3 | CASSLAGQLMNTEAFF | TGTGCCAGCAGCTTAGCGGGACAGCTAATGAACACTGAAGCTTTCTTT
few | . | TRBJ2-7 | TRBV12-5 | CASGLPGDSEQYF | TGTGCTAGTGGTCTTCCAGGGGACTCCGAGCAGTACTTC
. | TRBD2 | TRBJ2-1 | TRBV6-1 | CASSPLPGLAGPYNEQFF | TGTGCCAGCAGTCCTCTACCCGGACTAGCGGGCCCCTACAATGAGCAGTTCTTC
many | . | TRBJ1-1 | TRBV5-1 | CASSQRVVNTEAFF | TGCGCCAGCAGTCAAAGAGTCGTGAACACTGAAGCTTTCTTT
. | TRBD2 | TRBJ2-1 | TRBV4-1 | CASSQGSGRAFNEQFF | TGCGCCAGCAGCCAGGGAAGCGGGAGGGCCTTCAATGAGCAGTTCTTC
few | TRBD2 | TRBJ2-1 | TRBV19 | CASSAGLAGGDEQFF | TGTGCCAGTAGTGCGGGACTAGCGGGAGGCGATGAGCAGTTCTTC
few | TRBD1 | TRBJ2-7 | TRBV20-1 | CSAIRHGQGLSYEQYF | TGCAGTGCTATAAGACATGGACAGGGGCTTTCCTACGAGCAGTACTTC
. | TRBD1 | TRBJ2-7 | TRBV5-1 | CASSSGQGPNEQYF | TGCGCCAGCAGCTCGGGACAGGGGCCCAACGAGCAGTACTTC
. | TRBD2 | TRBJ2-7 | TRBV11-2 | CASALGLAGYEQYF | TGTGCCAGCGCCTTGGGGCTAGCGGGCTACGAGCAGTACTTC
many | TRBD1 | TRBJ1-2 | TRBV2 | CASSERDRGGGYTF | TGTGCCAGCAGTGAAAGGGACAGGGGAGGTGGCTACACCTTC
. | . | TRBJ1-1 | TRBV11-3 | CASRLGGGEAFF | TGTGCCAGCAGATTGGGAGGGGGTGAAGCTTTCTTT
. | TRBD2 | TRBJ2-7 | TRBV28 | CASSRTRIREQYF | TGTGCCAGCAGCCGGACTAGGATAAGGGAGCAGTACTTC
. | . | TRBJ1-3 | TRBV9 | CASSVGYFSGNTIYF | TGTGCCAGCAGCGTCGGATATTTCTCCGGAAACACCATATATTTT
few | TRBD2 | TRBJ2-7 | TRBV20-1 | CSARSTSGALYEQYF | TGCAGTGCTAGGTCTACTAGCGGGGCCCTCTACGAGCAGTACTTC
. | . | TRBJ1-1 | TRBV7-8 | CASSLGWEVAEAFF | TGTGCCAGCAGCTTAGGATGGGAGGTGGCTGAAGCTTTCTTT
many | . | TRBJ1-5 | TRBV2 | CASSSRVSNQPQHF | TGTGCCAGCAGTAGCAGGGTTAGCAATCAGCCCCAGCATTTT
. | TRBD1 | TRBJ2-5 | TRBV7-9 | CASSSQTGVGETQYF | TGTGCCAGCAGCTCGCAGACAGGGGTAGGAGAGACCCAGTACTTC